The present T cell receptor (beta chain) was sequenced within a study of cytomegalovirus exposure and HLA in healthy donors. Study results and limitations: The study found most TCR sequences rare, yet found some public TCRs in many donors.

Turning to this clone: Its antigen is currently unknown.

V shed 4 bases, J shed 4 bases, and the junction held 6 bases outside the gene matches. Germline V CDR1 and CDR2: LNHNV, YYDKDF (reference sequence). This CDR3 is 14 amino acids long. Both 60 Vbeta primers and 13 Jbeta primers went into the PCR. Some clones are missing from TCRdb's copy, which holds only in-frame ones; the method was immunoSEQ multiplex PCR. The sample includes fewer than 120,000 clones, 76% seen only once; the top ten take around 15%. Sequenced sample: PBMCs. This sequence was found in a man aged 25-40 years in good health and CMV-seropositive. The chain employs TRBV15 and TRBJ1-2; 7 positions agree with TRBD1. CDR3 region: CATSKPGQPYGYTF. In DNA form, the CDR3 reads TGTGCCACCAGCAAACCGGGACAGCCCTATGGCTACACCTTC.